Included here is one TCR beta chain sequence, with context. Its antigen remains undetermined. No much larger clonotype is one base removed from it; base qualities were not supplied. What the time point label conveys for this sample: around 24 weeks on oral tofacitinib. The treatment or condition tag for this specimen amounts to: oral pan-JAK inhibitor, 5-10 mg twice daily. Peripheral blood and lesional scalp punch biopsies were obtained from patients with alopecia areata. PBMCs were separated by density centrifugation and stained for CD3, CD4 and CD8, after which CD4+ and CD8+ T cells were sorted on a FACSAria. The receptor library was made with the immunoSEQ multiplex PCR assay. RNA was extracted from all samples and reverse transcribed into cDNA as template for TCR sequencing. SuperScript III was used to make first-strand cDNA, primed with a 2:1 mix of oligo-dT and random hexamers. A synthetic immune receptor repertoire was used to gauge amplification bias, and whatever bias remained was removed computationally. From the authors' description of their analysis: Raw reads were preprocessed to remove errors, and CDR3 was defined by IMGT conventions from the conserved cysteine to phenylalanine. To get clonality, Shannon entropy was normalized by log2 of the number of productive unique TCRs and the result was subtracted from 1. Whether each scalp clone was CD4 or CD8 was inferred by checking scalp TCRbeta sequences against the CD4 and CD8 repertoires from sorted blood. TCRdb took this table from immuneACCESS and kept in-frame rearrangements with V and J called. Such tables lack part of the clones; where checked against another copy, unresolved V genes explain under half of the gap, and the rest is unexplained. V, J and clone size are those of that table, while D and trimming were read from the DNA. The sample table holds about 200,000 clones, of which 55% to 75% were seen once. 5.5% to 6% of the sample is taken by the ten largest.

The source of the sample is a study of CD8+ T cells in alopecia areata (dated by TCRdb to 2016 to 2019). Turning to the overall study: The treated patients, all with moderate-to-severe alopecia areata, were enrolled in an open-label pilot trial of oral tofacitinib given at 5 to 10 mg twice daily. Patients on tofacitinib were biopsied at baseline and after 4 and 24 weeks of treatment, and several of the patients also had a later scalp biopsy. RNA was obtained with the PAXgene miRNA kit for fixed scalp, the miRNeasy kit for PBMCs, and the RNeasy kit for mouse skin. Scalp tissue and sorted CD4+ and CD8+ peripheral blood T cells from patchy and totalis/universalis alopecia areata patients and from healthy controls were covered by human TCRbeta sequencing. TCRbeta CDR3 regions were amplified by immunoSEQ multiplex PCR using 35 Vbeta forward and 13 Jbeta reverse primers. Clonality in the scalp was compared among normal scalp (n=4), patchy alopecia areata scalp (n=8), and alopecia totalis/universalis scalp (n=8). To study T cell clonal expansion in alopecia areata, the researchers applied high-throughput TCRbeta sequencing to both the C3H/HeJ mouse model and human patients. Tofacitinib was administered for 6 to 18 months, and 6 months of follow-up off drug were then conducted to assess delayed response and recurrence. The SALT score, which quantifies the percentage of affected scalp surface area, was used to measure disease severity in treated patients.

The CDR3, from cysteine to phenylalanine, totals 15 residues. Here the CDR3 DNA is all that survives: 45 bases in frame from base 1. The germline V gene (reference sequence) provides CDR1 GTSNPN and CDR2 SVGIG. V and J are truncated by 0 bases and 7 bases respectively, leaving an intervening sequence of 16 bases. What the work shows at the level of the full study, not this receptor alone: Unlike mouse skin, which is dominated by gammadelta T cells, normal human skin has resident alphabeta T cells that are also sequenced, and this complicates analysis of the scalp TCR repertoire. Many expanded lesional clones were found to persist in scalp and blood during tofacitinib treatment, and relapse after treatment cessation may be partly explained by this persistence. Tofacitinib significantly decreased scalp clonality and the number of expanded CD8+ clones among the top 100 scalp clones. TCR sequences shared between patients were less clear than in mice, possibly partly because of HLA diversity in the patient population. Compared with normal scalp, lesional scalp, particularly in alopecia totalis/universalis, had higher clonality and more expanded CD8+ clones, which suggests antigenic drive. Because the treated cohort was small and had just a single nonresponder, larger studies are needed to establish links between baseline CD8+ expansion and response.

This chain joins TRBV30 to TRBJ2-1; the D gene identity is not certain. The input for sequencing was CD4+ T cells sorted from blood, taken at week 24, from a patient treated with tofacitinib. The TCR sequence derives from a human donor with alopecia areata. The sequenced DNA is TGTGCCTGGAGTGTACCAGCCGGGTCTGGAAATGAGCAGTTCTTC. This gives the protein CAWSVPAGSGNEQFF. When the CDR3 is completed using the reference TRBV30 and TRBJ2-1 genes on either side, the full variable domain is SQTIHQWPATLVQPVGSPLSLECTVEGTSNPNLYWYRQAAGRGLQLLFYSVGIGQISSEVPQNLSASRPQDRQFILSSKKLLLSDSGFYLCAWSVPAGSGNEQFFGPGTRLTVL.